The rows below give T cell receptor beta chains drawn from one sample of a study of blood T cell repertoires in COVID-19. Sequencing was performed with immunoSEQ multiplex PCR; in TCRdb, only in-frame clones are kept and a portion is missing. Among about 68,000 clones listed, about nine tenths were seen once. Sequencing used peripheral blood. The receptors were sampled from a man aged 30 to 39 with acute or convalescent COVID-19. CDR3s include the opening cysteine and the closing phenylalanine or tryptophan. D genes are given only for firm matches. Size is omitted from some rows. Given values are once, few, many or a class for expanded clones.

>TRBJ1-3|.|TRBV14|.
CASSPLGGERSNTIYF
TGTGCCAGCAGCCCACTCGGGGGAGAGCGATCTAACACCATATATTTT
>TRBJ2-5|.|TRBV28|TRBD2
CASTIPGGQETQYF
TGTGCCAGCACCATCCCCGGGGGGCAAGAGACCCAGTACTTC
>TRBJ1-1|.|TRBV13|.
CASSLGPDGQPMNTEAFF
TGTGCCAGCAGCTTAGGCCCTGATGGACAGCCCATGAACACTGAAGCTTTCTTT
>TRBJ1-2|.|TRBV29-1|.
CSAAGLGYGYTF
TGCAGCGCGGCGGGACTTGGATATGGCTACACCTTC
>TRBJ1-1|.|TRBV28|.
CASIQGGPNTEAFF
TGTGCCAGCATTCAAGGGGGTCCGAACACTGAAGCTTTCTTT
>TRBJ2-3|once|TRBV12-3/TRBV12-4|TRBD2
CASKKGPGLAVF
TGTGCCAGCAAAAAGGGGCCGGGACTAGCGGTATTT
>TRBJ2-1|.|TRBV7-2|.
CASSSHSGSSYNEQFF
TGTGCCAGCAGCTCCCATAGCGGTAGCTCCTACAATGAGCAGTTCTTC
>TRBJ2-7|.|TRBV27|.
CASTQRGKEQYF
TGTGCCAGCACCCAACGGGGGAAAGAGCAGTACTTC
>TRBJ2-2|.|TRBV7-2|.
CASSLAIDTGELFF
TGTGCCAGCAGCTTAGCGATAGACACCGGGGAGCTGTTTTTT
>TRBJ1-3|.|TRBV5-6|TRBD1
CASSLMGQGNTIYF
TGTGCCAGCAGCCTAATGGGACAGGGCAACACCATATATTTT
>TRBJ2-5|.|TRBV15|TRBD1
CATSRKGQDKTQYF
TGTGCCACCAGCAGGAAAGGACAGGACAAGACCCAGTACTTC
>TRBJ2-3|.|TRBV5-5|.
CASILYGTGPDTQYF
TGTGCCAGCATCCTATATGGGACTGGCCCAGATACGCAGTATTTT
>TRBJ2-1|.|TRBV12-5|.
CASGSSGEQFF
TGTGCTAGTGGTTCTTCCGGTGAGCAGTTCTTC
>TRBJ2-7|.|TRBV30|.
CAWGEQTVNEQYF
TGTGCCTGGGGGGAGCAAACGGTCAACGAGCAGTACTTC
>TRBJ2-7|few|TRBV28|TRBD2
CASSFGLAGVSYEQYF
TGTGCCAGCAGTTTCGGGCTAGCGGGAGTGTCCTACGAGCAGTACTTC
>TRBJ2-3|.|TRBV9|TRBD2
CASSRGLAGVWWEGTDTQYF
TGTGCCAGCAGTCGTGGACTGGCGGGAGTTTGGTGGGAGGGAACAGATACGCAGTATTTT
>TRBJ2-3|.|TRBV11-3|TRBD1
CASSLDRTGYTDTQYF
TGTGCCAGCAGCTTAGATCGGACAGGGTACACAGATACGCAGTATTTT
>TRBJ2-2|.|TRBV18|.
CASSSYITGTGELFF
TGTGCCAGCTCGTCTTACATAACAGGGACCGGGGAGCTGTTTTTT
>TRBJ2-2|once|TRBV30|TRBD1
CAWSVSRTGFPGELFF
TGTGCCTGGAGTGTGTCTCGGACAGGTTTCCCCGGGGAGCTGTTTTTT
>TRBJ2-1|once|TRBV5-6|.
CASSQTGPTEQFF
TGTGCCAGCAGCCAAACAGGGCCTACTGAGCAGTTCTTC
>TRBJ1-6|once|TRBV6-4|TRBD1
CAAGGGGVNSPLHF
TGTGCCGCAGGGGGTGGCGGAGTTAATTCACCCCTCCACTTT
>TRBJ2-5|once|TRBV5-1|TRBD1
CASSRDSQETQYF
TGCGCCAGCAGCCGGGACAGCCAAGAGACCCAGTACTTC
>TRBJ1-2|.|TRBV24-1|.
CATSDRDSNPHGYTF
TGTGCCACCAGTGACCGGGACTCTAACCCCCATGGCTACACCTTC
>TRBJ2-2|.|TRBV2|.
CASSQGFSNTGELFF
TGTGCCAGCAGTCAGGGGTTTTCGAACACCGGGGAGCTGTTTTTT
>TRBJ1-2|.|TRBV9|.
CASSLETGGYTF
TGTGCCAGCAGCTTAGAGACAGGCGGCTACACCTTC
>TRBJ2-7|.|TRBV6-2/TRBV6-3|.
CASSLVGYEQYF
TGTGCCAGCAGCCTAGTCGGCTACGAGCAGTACTTC
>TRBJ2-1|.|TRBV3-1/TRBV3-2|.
CASTVGVGGNEQFF
TGTGCCAGCACTGTAGGCGTTGGGGGGAATGAGCAGTTCTTC
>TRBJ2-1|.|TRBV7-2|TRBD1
CASSLSGPGQGYNEQFF
TGTGCCAGCAGCTTAAGCGGTCCGGGACAGGGATACAATGAGCAGTTCTTC
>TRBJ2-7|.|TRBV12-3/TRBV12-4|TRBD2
CASSLAGVGQQYF
TGTGCCAGCAGTCTAGCGGGAGTAGGCCAGCAGTACTTC
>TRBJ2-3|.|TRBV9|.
CASSVDRRVTDTQYF
TGTGCCAGCAGCGTAGATCGCCGGGTGACAGATACGCAGTATTTT
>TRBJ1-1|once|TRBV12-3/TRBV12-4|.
CASTWGGSYEAFF
TGTGCCAGCACCTGGGGGGGGTCCTACGAAGCTTTCTTT
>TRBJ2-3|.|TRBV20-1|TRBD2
CSASLREADTQYF
TGCAGTGCTAGTTTGCGGGAGGCAGATACGCAGTATTTT
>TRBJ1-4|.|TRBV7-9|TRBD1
CASSRNAGQNEKLFF
TGTGCCAGCAGTCGGAATGCGGGACAGAATGAAAAACTGTTTTTT
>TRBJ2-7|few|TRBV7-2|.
CASSSEGLRYEQYF
TGTGCCAGCAGCTCGGAGGGGTTGCGGTACGAGCAGTACTTC
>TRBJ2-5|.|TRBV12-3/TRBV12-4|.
CASSPGETQYF
TGTGCCAGCAGCCCCGGGGAGACCCAGTACTTC
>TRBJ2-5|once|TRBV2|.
CASRGRTGWETQYF
TGTGCCAGCAGGGGGCGAACAGGCTGGGAGACCCAGTACTTC
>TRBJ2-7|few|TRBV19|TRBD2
CASSSGTSIHEQYF
TGTGCCAGTAGCTCCGGGACTAGCATCCACGAGCAGTACTTC
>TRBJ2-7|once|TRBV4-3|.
CASSQDAGPYEQYF
TGCGCCAGCAGCCAAGACGCAGGGCCCTACGAGCAGTACTTC
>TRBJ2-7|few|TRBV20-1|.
CSARTYEQYF
TGCAGTGCGAGGACATACGAGCAGTACTTC
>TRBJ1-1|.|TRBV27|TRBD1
CASSLQGARIEAFF
TGTGCCAGCAGTTTACAGGGGGCGCGAATTGAAGCTTTCTTT
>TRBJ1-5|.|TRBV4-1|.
CASSPHRDSNQPQHF
TGCGCCAGCAGCCCCCACCGCGATAGCAATCAGCCCCAGCATTTT
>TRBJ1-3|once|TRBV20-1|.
CSASGDRLAGNTIYF
TGCAGTGCTAGTGGCGACAGGTTAGCTGGAAACACCATATATTTT
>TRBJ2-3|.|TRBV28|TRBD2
CASSAGGPADTQYF
TGTGCCAGCTCAGCGGGAGGGCCAGCAGATACGCAGTATTTT
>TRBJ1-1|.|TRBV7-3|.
CASSLNGGVTEAFF
TGTGCCAGCAGCTTAAATGGAGGGGTAACTGAAGCTTTCTTT
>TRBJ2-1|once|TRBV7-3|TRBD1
CASSLDRTLVDEQFF
TGTGCCAGCAGCTTGGACAGGACGTTAGTTGATGAGCAGTTCTTC